This T cell receptor beta chain originates from a study of metastatic and nonmetastatic thyroid tumors. The study's findings and limits: Significantly greater TCR beta diversity was reportedly found in malignant thyroid tumors than in benign nodules (in blood and tumor).

Trimming removed 4 bases from V and 4 bases from J, with 17 bases in between. The CDR3 runs to 16 residues. CDR1 and CDR2 (germline): SNHLY, FYNNEI. This clone was found many times. The target antigen is unknown. In the source study's methods: CDR3 differences across clinicopathological groups were used to build a distant-metastasis classifier for papillary thyroid cancer. With MiXCR, TCRdb reprocessed the PCR reads. TCRdb, not the original authors, processed these V and J calls. The sample lists 30,000 to 35,000 clones; approximately 19% were seen once. Among the patients, none had received any treatment before thyroid surgery.

The sequence derives from a female donor with papillary thyroid cancer or a benign thyroid nodule (not recorded which). Some clones in this sample may be carry-over from other donors' samples. Specimen: blood. This chain joins TRBV2 and TRBJ1-5; D not certain. The CDR3 nucleotides read TGTGCCAGCAGTGGTACCCTGGACGGAAGGAATCAGCCCCAGCATTTT. Protein product: CASSGTLDGRNQPQHF.